The following is a TCR beta chain sequence with its context. The antigen remains unidentified. This sample was included in a study of cytomegalovirus exposure and HLA in healthy donors. Study results and caveats: The study labeled more than 150 TCR beta chains cytomegalovirus-associated.

Amplification used 60 Vbeta primers and 13 Jbeta primers. The method was immunoSEQ multiplex PCR; TCRdb's version includes in-frame clones alone and lacks a portion of them. The table records some 120,000 clones, roughly four fifths of them present only once. The CDR3 contains 13 residues. Germline assignment: CDR1 SGHRS and CDR2 YFSETQ. V dropped 0 bases and J dropped 1 base, with 4 bases sitting between them. The sample was PBMCs. The clonotype comes from a woman aged 40 to 50 in good health and CMV-seronegative. The rearrangement uses TRBV5-1 and TRBJ2-5; D is ambiguous. The CDR3 nucleotides read TGCGCCAGCAGCTTGGCTTCCCAAGAGACCCAGTACTTC. It translates to CASSLASQETQYF.